The present T cell receptor (beta chain) was sequenced within a study of shared clonotypes between healthy human individuals. Whole-study results and caveats: The four-donor shared clonotypes exceeded non-shared clonotypes in generation probability, with non-shared ones scoring lower. Estimated clonotype richness was generally higher in naive than memory subsets. The represented genetic and exposure-history diversity was limited by the small number of donors.

Repertoires were generated with immunoSEQ multiplex PCR, while TCRdb's copy carries only in-frame clones and drops some. Here the sample spans over 800,000 clones, 90% to 95% being singletons. Germline V CDR1 and CDR2: SGHRS, YFSETQ. This CDR3 contains 17 residues. The germline V and J ends were trimmed by 1 base and 2 bases, with 15 bases remaining between them. Regarding this clone: What it binds is not known. Other DNA sequences within the sample encode an identical CDR3.

Cells designated naive CD8 were CD45RO-negative and were positively selected for CCR7, with terminally differentiated effector memory CD45RA+ cells excluded. All donors were Caucasian adults living in Nashville, Tennessee. The material sequenced was naive CD8+ T cells sorted from blood. The genes are TRBV5-1 and TRBJ2-2, with D perhaps TRBD2 (7 bases). This receptor was obtained from a man aged 30 to 45 in good health. CDR3 amino acids: CASSLYVGGGNTGELFF. The CDR3 coding sequence is TGCGCCAGCAGCTTGTACGTAGGGGGGGGAAACACCGGGGAGCTGTTTTTT. Variable domain in full (rest from reference TRBV5-1 and TRBJ2-2): KAGVTQTPRYLIKTRGQQVTLSCSPISGHRSVSWYQQTPGQGLQFLFEYFSETQRNKGNFPGRFSGRQFSNSRSEMNVSTLELGDSALYLCASSLYVGGGNTGELFFGEGSRLTVL.